This T cell receptor beta chain was sequenced in a study of tumor and adjacent non-tumor tissue in lung cancer. Whole-study context: Aged about 30 to 76 years, patients included approximately 11 men and 4 to 6 women with stage I to III disease.

The template was RNA from unsorted bulk tissue. To note about this clonotype: Germline and junction disagree at one end, which may indicate a read error.

TCRbeta libraries were built with three rounds of nested PCR, modified from ARM-PCR. Each CDR3 protein is one row after TCRdb ran MiXCR on the multiplex PCR reads. The sample contains about 90,000 distinct CDR3 sequences, more than 60% of which appear only once. CDR3 length: 16 amino acids. Germline V gene lookup returns CDR1 SGHAT and CDR2 FQNNGV. The chain employs TRBV11-2 and TRBJ2-7, with TRBD1 matching over 9 bases. Sequenced input: lung tumor tissue. The clonotype comes from a man between 70 and 80 years old with non-small cell lung cancer. The CDR3 spells CASSIATGTGTYEQYF. The DNA of the CDR3 is TGTGCAAGCAGCATAGCGACCGGGACAGGGACCTACGAGCAGTACTTC.